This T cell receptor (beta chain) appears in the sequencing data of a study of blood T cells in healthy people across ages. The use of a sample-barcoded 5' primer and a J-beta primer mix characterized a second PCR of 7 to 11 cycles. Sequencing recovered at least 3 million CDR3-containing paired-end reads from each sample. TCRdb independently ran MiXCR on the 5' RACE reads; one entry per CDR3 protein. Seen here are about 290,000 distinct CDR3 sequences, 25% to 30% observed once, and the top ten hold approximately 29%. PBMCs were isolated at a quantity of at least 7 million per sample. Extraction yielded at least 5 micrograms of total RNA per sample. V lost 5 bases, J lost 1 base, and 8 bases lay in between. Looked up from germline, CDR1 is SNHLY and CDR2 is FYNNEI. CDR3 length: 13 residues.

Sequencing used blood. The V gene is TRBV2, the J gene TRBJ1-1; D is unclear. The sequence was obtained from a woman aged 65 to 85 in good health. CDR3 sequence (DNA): TGTGCCAGCAGTATTAAGAGGAACACTGAAGCTTTCTTT. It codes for CASSIKRNTEAFF.